The rows below give T cell receptor beta chains drawn from one sample of a study of T cell responses to AZD1222 COVID-19 vaccine. TCRdb keeps only in-frame clones here, not all; method: immunoSEQ multiplex PCR. Of about 260,000 clones listed, 93% are singletons. This specimen consisted of peripheral blood, obtained on day 0 of AZD1222 vaccination. All receptors derive from an adult in good health. CDR3s include the opening cysteine and the closing phenylalanine or tryptophan.

TRBV13	TRBJ1-2	CASSLMGGIYGYTF
TRBV2	TRBJ1-3	CASTPQGAGVGNTIYF
TRBV19	TRBJ1-1	CASSLKEAYTEAFF
TRBV9	TRBJ1-3	CASSEDSWVTGNTIYF
TRBV5-5	TRBJ1-2	CASSLTGGFYGYTF
TRBV5-4	TRBJ1-6	CASSLGGVRPNSPLHF
TRBV4-3	TRBJ1-3	CASSQQGADGNTIYF
TRBV7-2	TRBJ2-2	CASSFLASSTGELFF
TRBV5-1	TRBJ1-5	CASRETGTSNQPQHF
TRBV27	TRBJ2-1	CASGLTGTYNEQFF
TRBV28	TRBJ2-7	CASSKDPGTSGTRYF
TRBV6-5	TRBJ1-6	CASSPAPRVNSPLHF
TRBV28	TRBJ1-4	CASSPGTEPKKLFF
TRBV11-2	TRBJ2-3	CASSLGKSGIDTDTQYF
TRBV9	TRBJ2-2	CASSRLSGTRANTGELFF
TRBV5-6	TRBJ2-7	CASSLQTLGLEQYF
TRBV5-1	TRBJ1-2	CASSLAPGMRGYTF
TRBV30	TRBJ1-1	CACDRENTEAFF
TRBV27	TRBJ2-3	CASRKTTPDTQYF
TRBV5-4	TRBJ1-6	CASSLRDRTSPLHF
TRBV14	TRBJ2-1	CASSLLVTSGSYNEQFF
TRBV28	TRBJ2-7	CASSSRQGREGQYF
TRBV7-9	TRBJ1-5	CASSWGQYNQPQHF